These 13 T cell receptor beta chains share one sample of origin, sequenced in a study of blood T cell repertoires in COVID-19. Clones were read by immunoSEQ multiplex PCR, and TCRdb kept only the in-frame ones, dropping some. The repertoire holds tens of thousands of clones, with 90% as singletons. Material: peripheral blood. The source is an elderly woman with active or convalescent COVID-19.

The genes are TRBV28 and TRBJ1-4, with no clear D. CDR1 and CDR2 from the germline V gene are MDHEN and SYDVKM. This CDR3 contains 16 residues. V was pared by 3 bases and J by 0 bases, with 11 bases between. CDR3 in amino acids: CASSFMGGPTNEKLFF. For the CDR3, the DNA is TGTGCCAGCAGTTTTATGGGAGGGCCAACTAATGAAAAACTGTTTTTT.

The chain recombines TRBV11-3 with TRBJ2-7, with D possibly TRBD2 on 7 matching bases. The germline gives CDR1 SGHNT, CDR2 YENEEA. V was cut by 5 bases and J by 4 bases, with 18 bases left in between. This CDR3 is 15 amino acids long. The CDR3 DNA reads TGTGCCAGCAGCAGGGGGGGAACCGATCAATACGAGCAGTACTTC. Translated, it gives CASSRGGTDQYEQYF.

The chain is built from TRBV3-1 (or the pseudogene TRBV3-2) and TRBJ2-7, with TRBD2 matching 14 bases. CDR3 length: 19 amino acids. The germline V gene has CDR1 LGHDT and CDR2 YNNKEL (reference sequence). V shed 3 bases and J 0 bases; nucleotides not matched to a gene: 10. This chain's CDR3 is CASSQGTSGSPGSSYEQYF. CDR3 DNA: TGTGCCAGCAGCCAGGGGACTAGCGGGAGCCCCGGGAGCTCCTACGAGCAGTACTTC.

The rearrangement links TRBV6-6 to TRBJ1-5; D is unclear. CDR3 size: 17 residues. CDR1 and CDR2 from the germline V gene are MNHNY and SVGAGI (reference sequence). Trimming shortened V by 5 bases and J by 2 bases, and 19 bases separated the two germline ends. The CDR3 region is CASSPSSGVSGNQPQHF. CDR3 DNA sequence: TGTGCCAGCAGTCCATCTTCCGGGGTCTCGGGCAATCAGCCCCAGCATTTT.

The J gene is TRBJ2-5, the V gene TRBV7-9; TRBD1 might be the D (6 bases). CDR1 and CDR2 (germline): SEHNR, FQNEAQ (reference sequence). The CDR3 is made up of 15 amino acids. Trimming shortened V by 3 bases and J by 1 base, and 12 bases separated the two germline ends. CDR3 sequence reads: CASSFGQPFQETQYF. CDR3 in DNA: TGTGCCAGCAGCTTCGGACAGCCTTTCCAAGAGACCCAGTACTTC.

The V gene is TRBV10-3, the J gene TRBJ1-1; D gene unclear. Per germline, CDR1 ENHRY and CDR2 SYGVKD. This CDR3 has 15 residues. V gave up 4 bases and J gave up 1 base, with 13 bases separating them. The CDR3 sequence is CAISGNRAENTEAFF. The CDR3 coding sequence is TGTGCCATCAGTGGCAACAGAGCCGAGAACACTGAAGCTTTCTTT.

The chain has TRBV7-9 and TRBJ1-2; 7 positions agree with TRBD1. This CDR3 contains 16 residues. The V gene end was trimmed by 3 bases and the J gene end by 3 bases; junction bases not matched to a gene: 10. Germline V gives CDR1 SEHNR, CDR2 FQNEAQ (reference sequence). The CDR3 region has the DNA TGTGCCAGCAGCTTGGGTCGTGCCCAGGGGGACTATGGCTACACCTTC. Protein product: CASSLGRAQGDYGYTF.

This clone was seen once. The J gene is TRBJ1-5, the V gene TRBV15; D gene ambiguous. The CDR3 consists of 15 residues. From germline, CDR1 is LNHNV and CDR2 YYDKDF (reference sequence). The V and J ends lost 1 base and 7 bases respectively, with 14 bases between them. The chain's CDR3 is CATSRGLELGQPQHF. DNA of the CDR3: TGTGCCACCAGCAGAGGCCTAGAGCTTGGGCAGCCCCAGCATTTT.

The chain employs TRBV7-6 and TRBJ2-2, with D maybe TRBD1 (6 bases). The germline V and J ends were trimmed by 5 bases and 0 bases, with 13 bases remaining between them. Per the germline V gene, CDR1 is SGHVS and CDR2 is FNYEAQ. This CDR3 contains 16 residues. The CDR3 DNA is TGTGCCAGCAGCAAGCTACAGGGACCGAACACCGGGGAGCTGTTTTTT. This codes for CASSKLQGPNTGELFF. The full variable domain, completed using reference TRBV7-6 and TRBJ2-2, is GAGVSQSPRYKVTKRGQDVALRCDPISGHVSLYWYRQALGQGPEFLTYFNYEAQQDKSGLPNDRFSAERPEGSISTLTIQRTEQRDSAMYRCASSKLQGPNTGELFFGEGSRLTVL.

V is TRBV18 and J is TRBJ2-1; 8 bases align to TRBD1. Germline CDR1 KGHSH, CDR2 LQKENI. The CDR3 extends over 17 amino acids. After removal of 1 base from V and 7 bases from J, the junction contained 12 bases not matched to a gene. The CDR3 DNA reads TGTGCCAGCTCACCACTCCGGACAGGGACTTACTTAAATGAGCAGTTCTTC. This codes for CASSPLRTGTYLNEQFF.

This chain connects TRBV28 to TRBJ2-2; 7 bases align to TRBD1. CDR1 and CDR2 from the germline V gene are MDHEN and SYDVKM. V shed 6 bases, J shed 0 bases, and the junction held 7 bases outside the gene matches. The CDR3 is 16 amino acids. The CDR3 bases are TGTGCCAGCAGCTCCAGGACAGGCTCGAACACCGGGGAGCTGTTTTTT. Translating it yields CASSSRTGSNTGELFF.

The chain carries TRBV27 and TRBJ2-2; 8 positions match TRBD2. J lost 2 bases, V lost 3 bases, and 11 bases had no gene match. This CDR3 is built from 18 residues. CDR1 is MNHEY, CDR2 SMNVEV, per germline (reference sequence). The CDR3 DNA sequence: TGTGCCAGCAGTTTTTATGTACCAGCGGGAGCAAACACCGGGGAGCTGTTTTTT. It specifies CASSFYVPAGANTGELFF.

This sequence joins TRBV9 and TRBJ2-7, with 9 nucleotides matching TRBD1. CDR3 length equals 14 residues. The J segment lost 6 bases and the V segment lost 4 bases, leaving 8 bases of the junction unmatched. CDR1 and CDR2 from the germline V gene are SGDLS and YYNGEE. The CDR3 sequence: CASSSLTGGGEQYF. For the CDR3, the DNA is TGTGCCAGCAGCTCCTTGACAGGGGGTGGCGAGCAGTACTTC. Filled out from reference TRBV9 and TRBJ2-7, the complete variable domain reads DSGVTQTPKHLITATGQRVTLRCSPRSGDLSVYWYQQSLDQGLQFLIQYYNGEERAKGNILERFSAQQFPDLHSELNLSSLELGDSALYFCASSSLTGGGEQYFGPGTRLTVT.